These T cell receptor beta chains were read from a single sample in a study of shared T cell receptors in the human thymus. Here immunoSEQ multiplex PCR was the method, and the copy in TCRdb shows in-frame clones only, minus some. The top ten clones hold less than 0.015% of a sample with over 450,000 clones, about four fifths of them seen once. This sample was shared with a second study, whose subject was human thymus T cells.

Sequenced material: thymocytes. These receptors all come from a boy less than two years old with a congenital heart defect. Each CDR3 is given with its conserved first and last residue. Each record gives: V gene, D gene, J gene, CDR3 length, clone size, CDR3 protein, CDR3 DNA. D genes are given only for firm matches. Some rows mark clone size as missing; the rest say once, few, many or name a class of expanded clone.

v_gene: TRBV27; d_gene: TRBD2; j_gene: TRBJ2-7; len: 19; abundance: -; CDR3aa: CASRLKGTSGKNWAYEQYF; CDR3nt: TGTGCCAGCAGGCTGAAGGGGACTAGCGGGAAGAACTGGGCCTACGAGCAGTACTTC
v_gene: TRBV2; d_gene: -; j_gene: TRBJ2-1; len: 17; abundance: -; CDR3aa: CASTEVRDGSSYNEQFF; CDR3nt: TGTGCCAGCACGGAGGTTCGGGATGGGAGCTCCTACAATGAGCAGTTCTTC
v_gene: TRBV27; d_gene: -; j_gene: TRBJ2-3; len: 15; abundance: -; CDR3aa: CASSFYRRGADTQYF; CDR3nt: TGTGCCAGCAGTTTTTACAGGCGCGGAGCAGATACGCAGTATTTT
v_gene: TRBV4-3; d_gene: TRBD1; j_gene: TRBJ2-7; len: 16; abundance: -; CDR3aa: CASSQDLGRGIYEQYF; CDR3nt: TGCGCCAGCAGCCAAGATCTAGGCAGGGGGATCTACGAGCAGTACTTC
v_gene: TRBV5-4; d_gene: TRBD1; j_gene: TRBJ2-3; len: 15; abundance: -; CDR3aa: CASSWDRGRTDTQYF; CDR3nt: TGTGCCAGCAGCTGGGACAGGGGGCGGACAGATACGCAGTATTTT
v_gene: TRBV5-5; d_gene: -; j_gene: TRBJ2-2; len: 13; abundance: -; CDR3aa: CASRPDRAGELFF; CDR3nt: TGTGCCAGCAGGCCGGACAGAGCCGGGGAGCTGTTTTTT
v_gene: TRBV18; d_gene: -; j_gene: TRBJ2-2; len: 15; abundance: -; CDR3aa: CASSKINSGGGELFF; CDR3nt: TGTGCCAGCTCAAAAATAAACTCTGGCGGCGGGGAGCTGTTTTTT
v_gene: TRBV2; d_gene: TRBD2; j_gene: TRBJ2-3; len: 19; abundance: -; CDR3aa: CASSEGVRAGGPSTDTQYF; CDR3nt: TGTGCCAGCAGTGAAGGGGTCCGAGCGGGAGGGCCCTCGACAGATACGCAGTATTTT
v_gene: TRBV27; d_gene: TRBD2; j_gene: TRBJ2-5; len: 14; abundance: -; CDR3aa: CASTPSGEGETQYF; CDR3nt: TGTGCCAGCACCCCATCGGGGGAGGGAGAGACCCAGTACTTC
v_gene: TRBV6-1; d_gene: TRBD1; j_gene: TRBJ1-4; len: 18; abundance: once; CDR3aa: CASSEEWTGVRSNEKLFF; CDR3nt: TGTGCCAGCAGTGAAGAGTGGACAGGGGTTCGGTCGAATGAAAAACTGTTTTTT
v_gene: TRBV4-3; d_gene: TRBD2; j_gene: TRBJ2-1; len: 15; abundance: -; CDR3aa: CASKASGRNYNEQFF; CDR3nt: TGCGCCAGCAAGGCTAGCGGGAGAAATTACAATGAGCAGTTCTTC
v_gene: TRBV18; d_gene: TRBD1; j_gene: TRBJ1-5; len: 14; abundance: -; CDR3aa: CASSQTGGVQPQHF; CDR3nt: TGTGCCAGCTCCCAAACAGGGGGCGTTCAGCCCCAGCATTTT
v_gene: TRBV5-6; d_gene: -; j_gene: TRBJ2-3; len: 15; abundance: -; CDR3aa: CASSPPGLPTHTQYF; CDR3nt: TGTGCCAGCAGCCCCCCGGGACTCCCGACCCATACGCAGTATTTT
v_gene: TRBV6-5; d_gene: -; j_gene: TRBJ2-7; len: 14; abundance: -; CDR3aa: CASSPRDGSYEQYF; CDR3nt: TGTGCCAGCAGTCCGCGGGACGGCTCCTACGAGCAGTACTTC
v_gene: TRBV6-6; d_gene: -; j_gene: TRBJ1-5; len: 14; abundance: -; CDR3aa: CASQRRVSNQPQHF; CDR3nt: TGTGCCAGCCAGCGGAGGGTTAGCAATCAGCCCCAGCATTTT
v_gene: TRBV4-1; d_gene: TRBD2; j_gene: TRBJ2-2; len: 17; abundance: once; CDR3aa: CASSHHPGGGDTGELFF; CDR3nt: TGCGCCAGCAGCCACCACCCGGGGGGAGGAGACACCGGGGAGCTGTTTTTT
v_gene: TRBV2; d_gene: -; j_gene: TRBJ1-4; len: 12; abundance: -; CDR3aa: CASSGQLRKLFF; CDR3nt: TGTGCCAGCAGCGGACAGCTCCGAAAACTGTTTTTT
v_gene: TRBV6-5; d_gene: -; j_gene: TRBJ1-1; len: 15; abundance: -; CDR3aa: CASRSPVTENTEAFF; CDR3nt: TGTGCCAGCAGGAGTCCGGTGACAGAAAACACTGAAGCTTTCTTT
v_gene: TRBV6-1; d_gene: -; j_gene: TRBJ2-7; len: 16; abundance: -; CDR3aa: CASSEFWRTEEYEQYF; CDR3nt: TGTGCCAGCAGTGAATTCTGGAGGACAGAGGAGTACGAGCAGTACTTC
v_gene: TRBV4-2; d_gene: TRBD2; j_gene: TRBJ2-7; len: 18; abundance: -; CDR3aa: CASSHPRGHSGRAYEQYF; CDR3nt: TGTGCCAGCAGCCACCCTCGGGGGCATAGCGGGAGGGCGTACGAGCAGTACTTC
v_gene: TRBV4-1; d_gene: TRBD2; j_gene: TRBJ2-1; len: 16; abundance: -; CDR3aa: CASSQTTSGPYNEQFF; CDR3nt: TGCGCCAGCAGCCAAACCACTAGCGGTCCTTACAATGAGCAGTTCTTC
v_gene: TRBV7-3; d_gene: TRBD2; j_gene: TRBJ2-1; len: 23; abundance: -; CDR3aa: CASSLNGISRTSGRARGNREQFF; CDR3nt: TGTGCCAGCAGCTTAAACGGGATCAGCAGGACTAGCGGGAGGGCCAGGGGGAATAGGGAGCAGTTCTTC
v_gene: TRBV6-1; d_gene: -; j_gene: TRBJ2-5; len: 14; abundance: -; CDR3aa: CASSLGLAMETQYF; CDR3nt: TGTGCCAGCAGTCTTGGGCTAGCCATGGAGACCCAGTACTTC
v_gene: TRBV13; d_gene: TRBD1; j_gene: TRBJ2-7; len: 17; abundance: -; CDR3aa: CASSSRDRAPGNDEQYF; CDR3nt: TGTGCCAGCAGCTCCCGGGACAGGGCCCCCGGGAACGACGAGCAGTACTTC
v_gene: TRBV5-1; d_gene: TRBD2; j_gene: TRBJ2-7; len: 17; abundance: -; CDR3aa: CASSLGIAGGQGYEQYF; CDR3nt: TGCGCCAGCAGCCTCGGGATAGCGGGAGGCCAGGGATACGAGCAGTACTTC
v_gene: TRBV6-5; d_gene: -; j_gene: TRBJ2-7; len: 15; abundance: -; CDR3aa: CASSYFRLNSYEQYF; CDR3nt: TGTGCCAGCAGTTACTTTAGATTAAACTCCTACGAGCAGTACTTC
v_gene: TRBV10-3; d_gene: TRBD1; j_gene: TRBJ1-4; len: 16; abundance: -; CDR3aa: CAISESTDRSVEKLFF; CDR3nt: TGTGCCATCAGTGAGTCCACGGACAGGAGCGTTGAAAAACTGTTTTTT
v_gene: TRBV2; d_gene: TRBD1; j_gene: TRBJ1-5; len: 15; abundance: -; CDR3aa: CASTLGTARNQPQHF; CDR3nt: TGTGCCAGCACCCTTGGGACAGCGAGAAATCAGCCCCAGCATTTT
v_gene: TRBV7-9; d_gene: TRBD1; j_gene: TRBJ1-2; len: 15; abundance: -; CDR3aa: CASSLTGVPNYGYTF; CDR3nt: TGTGCCAGCAGCTTAACAGGGGTCCCTAACTATGGCTACACCTTC
v_gene: TRBV7-9; d_gene: TRBD1; j_gene: TRBJ1-2; len: 14; abundance: once; CDR3aa: CASSPFGQGYGYTF; CDR3nt: TGTGCCAGCAGTCCCTTCGGACAGGGTTATGGCTACACCTTC
v_gene: TRBV7-8; d_gene: -; j_gene: TRBJ2-6; len: 16; abundance: -; CDR3aa: CASSRVVGLGANVLTF; CDR3nt: TGTGCCAGCAGCCGCGTCGTCGGTCTCGGGGCCAACGTCCTGACTTTC
v_gene: TRBV15; d_gene: TRBD1; j_gene: TRBJ1-2; len: 16; abundance: -; CDR3aa: CATSRIGQGSDGGYTF; CDR3nt: TGTGCCACCAGCAGAATCGGACAGGGGTCCGACGGGGGCTACACCTTC
v_gene: TRBV30; d_gene: -; j_gene: TRBJ1-2; len: 10; abundance: -; CDR3aa: CAWRSGGYTF; CDR3nt: TGTGCCTGGAGGAGTGGTGGCTACACCTTC
v_gene: TRBV4-3; d_gene: -; j_gene: TRBJ1-5; len: 14; abundance: -; CDR3aa: CASSPHRDQGPQHF; CDR3nt: TGCGCCAGCAGCCCGCACAGGGATCAGGGGCCCCAGCATTTT
v_gene: TRBV6-5; d_gene: -; j_gene: TRBJ2-7; len: 15; abundance: -; CDR3aa: CASKSRGGRTYEQYF; CDR3nt: TGTGCCAGCAAAAGCAGGGGAGGGAGGACCTACGAGCAGTACTTC
v_gene: TRBV6-1; d_gene: -; j_gene: TRBJ2-7; len: 13; abundance: -; CDR3aa: CASRGTRTYEQYF; CDR3nt: TGTGCCAGCAGGGGGACAAGAACCTACGAGCAGTACTTC
v_gene: TRBV19; d_gene: TRBD2; j_gene: TRBJ2-4; len: 19; abundance: -; CDR3aa: CASSESGLTSGRAKNIQYF; CDR3nt: TGTGCCAGTAGTGAATCAGGCCTCACTAGCGGGAGAGCCAAAAACATTCAGTACTTC
v_gene: TRBV7-6; d_gene: TRBD2; j_gene: TRBJ2-3; len: 16; abundance: few; CDR3aa: CASSLAPGLATDTQYF; CDR3nt: TGTGCCAGCAGCTTAGCTCCGGGACTAGCCACAGATACGCAGTATTTT
v_gene: TRBV6-1; d_gene: -; j_gene: TRBJ1-5; len: 15; abundance: -; CDR3aa: CASSEVRREDQPQHF; CDR3nt: TGTGCCAGCAGTGAAGTTCGCAGGGAGGATCAGCCCCAGCATTTT
v_gene: TRBV5-6; d_gene: TRBD2; j_gene: TRBJ2-7; len: 14; abundance: -; CDR3aa: CASSLGSGRYEQYF; CDR3nt: TGTGCCAGCAGCTTGGGTAGCGGGAGATACGAGCAGTACTTC
v_gene: TRBV5-6; d_gene: TRBD2; j_gene: TRBJ2-1; len: 16; abundance: -; CDR3aa: CASSLMLAGGRNEQFF; CDR3nt: TGTGCCAGCAGCTTGATGCTAGCGGGAGGGAGGAATGAGCAGTTCTTC
v_gene: TRBV10-3; d_gene: TRBD1; j_gene: TRBJ1-1; len: 15; abundance: -; CDR3aa: CAIRRDSPVDTEAFF; CDR3nt: TGTGCCATCAGGAGGGACAGCCCTGTGGACACTGAAGCTTTCTTT
v_gene: TRBV9; d_gene: TRBD2; j_gene: TRBJ2-7; len: 15; abundance: -; CDR3aa: CASSVAGGPSYEQYF; CDR3nt: TGTGCCAGCAGCGTAGCGGGAGGCCCCTCCTACGAGCAGTACTTC
v_gene: TRBV7-8; d_gene: TRBD2; j_gene: TRBJ2-7; len: 16; abundance: -; CDR3aa: CASSSKLAGGSYEQYF; CDR3nt: TGTGCCAGCAGCTCCAAACTAGCGGGAGGGTCCTACGAGCAGTACTTC
v_gene: TRBV29-1; d_gene: -; j_gene: TRBJ1-3; len: 14; abundance: -; CDR3aa: CSVEDAGCGNTIYF; CDR3nt: TGCAGCGTTGAAGATGCCGGGTGCGGAAACACCATATATTTT
v_gene: TRBV19; d_gene: TRBD1; j_gene: TRBJ1-1; len: 17; abundance: -; CDR3aa: CASSTGQHPNMNTEAFF; CDR3nt: TGTGCCAGTAGTACGGGACAGCATCCTAACATGAACACTGAAGCTTTCTTT
v_gene: TRBV19; d_gene: TRBD1; j_gene: TRBJ2-7; len: 14; abundance: -; CDR3aa: CASSFRDRAGEQYF; CDR3nt: TGTGCCAGTAGTTTCCGGGACAGGGCTGGCGAGCAGTACTTC
v_gene: TRBV7-2; d_gene: TRBD2; j_gene: TRBJ2-5; len: 17; abundance: -; CDR3aa: CASSLSPNIAGQETQYF; CDR3nt: TGTGCCAGCAGCTTGTCCCCCAATATAGCGGGACAAGAGACCCAGTACTTC
v_gene: TRBV30; d_gene: -; j_gene: TRBJ1-2; len: 12; abundance: -; CDR3aa: CAWSVQGDGYTF; CDR3nt: TGTGCCTGGAGTGTACAGGGAGATGGCTACACCTTC
v_gene: TRBV7-2; d_gene: -; j_gene: TRBJ2-7; len: 15; abundance: -; CDR3aa: CASSPRETLGSGQYF; CDR3nt: TGTGCCAGCAGCCCGAGAGAGACACTAGGTAGTGGGCAGTACTTC
v_gene: TRBV16; d_gene: -; j_gene: TRBJ1-5; len: 15; abundance: -; CDR3aa: CASSPRGDLAQPQHF; CDR3nt: TGTGCCAGCAGCCCGCGGGGTGACCTGGCCCAGCCCCAGCATTTT
v_gene: TRBV6-1; d_gene: -; j_gene: TRBJ1-5; len: 16; abundance: few; CDR3aa: CASSEKVAGRGQPQHF; CDR3nt: TGTGCCAGCAGTGAAAAGGTGGCGGGCAGGGGACAGCCCCAGCATTTT
v_gene: TRBV5-5; d_gene: -; j_gene: TRBJ2-5; len: 11; abundance: -; CDR3aa: CASSSGYAGYF; CDR3nt: TGTGCCAGCAGCTCCGGATACGCGGGGTACTTC
v_gene: TRBV7-2; d_gene: TRBD1; j_gene: TRBJ2-7; len: 17; abundance: -; CDR3aa: CASSPREDRGSSYEQYF; CDR3nt: TGTGCCAGCAGCCCCCGTGAGGACAGGGGGTCGTCCTACGAGCAGTACTTC
v_gene: TRBV4-2; d_gene: TRBD1; j_gene: TRBJ2-3; len: 14; abundance: -; CDR3aa: CASSQPDREDTQYF; CDR3nt: TGTGCCAGCAGCCAGCCAGACAGGGAGGATACGCAGTATTTT
v_gene: TRBV7-2; d_gene: -; j_gene: TRBJ2-3; len: 16; abundance: -; CDR3aa: CASSLGCNSGADTQYF; CDR3nt: TGTGCCAGCAGCTTAGGGTGTAATTCGGGAGCAGATACGCAGTATTTT
v_gene: TRBV30; d_gene: TRBD1; j_gene: TRBJ1-4; len: 18; abundance: once; CDR3aa: CAWRPRHPQGAGSEKLFF; CDR3nt: TGTGCCTGGAGGCCTAGGCACCCTCAGGGGGCGGGCAGTGAAAAACTGTTTTTT
v_gene: TRBV27; d_gene: TRBD2; j_gene: TRBJ2-7; len: 16; abundance: once; CDR3aa: CASSFSGGGSSYEQYF; CDR3nt: TGTGCCAGCAGTTTTTCCGGCGGCGGGAGTTCGTACGAGCAGTACTTC
v_gene: TRBV9; d_gene: TRBD1; j_gene: TRBJ2-7; len: 17; abundance: -; CDR3aa: CASSATTRDRERYEQYF; CDR3nt: TGTGCCAGCAGCGCAACGACCCGGGACAGGGAACGCTACGAGCAGTACTTC
v_gene: TRBV28; d_gene: TRBD1; j_gene: TRBJ1-2; len: 14; abundance: -; CDR3aa: CATGGGGNHYGYTF; CDR3nt: TGTGCCACCGGAGGGGGCGGGAACCACTATGGCTACACCTTC